The 6 T cell receptor beta chains reported below all come from one sample, sequenced in a study of human T cells and chemical hapten exposure. MiXCR, run by TCRdb on the RACE reads, gives a single entry per CDR3 protein. Of under 200,000 distinct CDR3 sequences listed, roughly 30% are singletons. Time point meaning: pre-sensitization, week 0. The treatment is: therapeutic diphenylcyclopropenone sensitization with weekly scalp DPC. The sample consisted of whole blood, taken in connection with sensitization to the hapten diphenylcyclopropenone (DPC). The receptors shown here come from a woman aged 25 to 39 with alopecia areata. Some clones in this sample may be carry-over from other donors' samples.

This clonotype has a handful of counts. The chain uses TRBV28 and TRBJ1-3; D ambiguous. Germline V gene sequence: CDR1 MDHEN, CDR2 SYDVKM. Trimming took off 5 bases at V and 6 bases at J, with 5 bases between the two ends. The CDR3 runs 11 residues. The CDR3 loop reads CASSDQNTIYF. DNA for the CDR3: TGTGCCAGCAGTGACCAAAACACCATATATTTT.

The rearrangement links TRBV20-1 to TRBJ1-1, with TRBD1 matching 7 bases. CDR3 length: 15 residues. Germline values: CDR1 DFQATT, CDR2 SNEGSKA (reference sequence). V shed 6 bases and J 4 bases; nucleotides not matched to a gene: 14. The CDR3 spells CSAQGPTGLGTEAFF. CDR3 DNA: TGCAGTGCGCAAGGTCCGACAGGGCTGGGCACTGAAGCTTTCTTT.

This clonotype was counted between two and nine times. The V gene is TRBV28, the J gene TRBJ1-4; D is possibly TRBD1 (6 bases). V lost 6 bases and J lost 7, with 9 bases in between. The CDR3 loop spans 12 amino acids. Germline V CDR1 and CDR2: MDHEN, SYDVKM. The CDR3 DNA reads TGTGCCAGCAGCAGGGGAACTGAAAAACTGTTTTTT. Translated, it gives CASSRGTEKLFF.

This clonotype was recorded a few times. The gene calls are TRBV29-1 and TRBJ1-1; D is possibly TRBD1 (6 bases). V was pared by 1 base and J by 0 bases, with 12 bases between. This CDR3 is built from 15 residues. Germline CDR1 and CDR2: SQVTM and ANQGSEA. CDR3: CSVEVDRRMNTEAFF. The CDR3 DNA reads TGCAGCGTTGAAGTAGACAGGAGGATGAACACTGAAGCTTTCTTT.

This chain links TRBV11-2 with TRBJ2-7; D not resolved. CDR1 and CDR2 (germline): SGHAT, FQNNGV. The ends were cut back, 5 bases at V and 0 bases at J, with 11 bases in the middle. This CDR3 is 14 amino acids long. CDR3 nucleotide sequence: TGTGCCAGCAGCGGGTACATGAGCTCCTACGAGCAGTACTTC. Translated, it gives CASSGYMSSYEQYF.

This clonotype was observed a few times. The CDR3 reads CASSQGTGDQPQHF. The CDR3, as DNA: TGTGCCAGCAGCCAAGGGACAGGGGATCAGCCCCAGCATTTT. This chain joins TRBV3-1 and TRBJ1-5, with 9 bases aligning to TRBD1. This CDR3 is 14 amino acids long. Germline values: CDR1 LGHDT, CDR2 YNNKEL (reference sequence). V gave up 1 base and J gave up 5 bases; unmatched junction bases: 0.